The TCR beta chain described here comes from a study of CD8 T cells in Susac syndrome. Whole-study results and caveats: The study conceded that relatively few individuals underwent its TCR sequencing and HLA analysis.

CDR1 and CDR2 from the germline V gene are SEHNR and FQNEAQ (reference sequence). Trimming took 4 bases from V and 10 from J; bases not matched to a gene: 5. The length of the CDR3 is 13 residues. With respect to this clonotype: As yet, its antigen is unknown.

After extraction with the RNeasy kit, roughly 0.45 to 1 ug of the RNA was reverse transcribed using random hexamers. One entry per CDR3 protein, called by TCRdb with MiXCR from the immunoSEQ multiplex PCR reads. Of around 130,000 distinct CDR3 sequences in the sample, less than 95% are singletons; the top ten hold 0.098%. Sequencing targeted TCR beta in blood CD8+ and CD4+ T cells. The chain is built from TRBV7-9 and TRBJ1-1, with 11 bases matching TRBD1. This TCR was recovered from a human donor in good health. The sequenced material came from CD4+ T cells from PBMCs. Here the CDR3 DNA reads TGTGCCAGCAGCTCAGGACAGGGGGCGTCAGCTTTCTTT. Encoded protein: CASSSGQGASAFF.